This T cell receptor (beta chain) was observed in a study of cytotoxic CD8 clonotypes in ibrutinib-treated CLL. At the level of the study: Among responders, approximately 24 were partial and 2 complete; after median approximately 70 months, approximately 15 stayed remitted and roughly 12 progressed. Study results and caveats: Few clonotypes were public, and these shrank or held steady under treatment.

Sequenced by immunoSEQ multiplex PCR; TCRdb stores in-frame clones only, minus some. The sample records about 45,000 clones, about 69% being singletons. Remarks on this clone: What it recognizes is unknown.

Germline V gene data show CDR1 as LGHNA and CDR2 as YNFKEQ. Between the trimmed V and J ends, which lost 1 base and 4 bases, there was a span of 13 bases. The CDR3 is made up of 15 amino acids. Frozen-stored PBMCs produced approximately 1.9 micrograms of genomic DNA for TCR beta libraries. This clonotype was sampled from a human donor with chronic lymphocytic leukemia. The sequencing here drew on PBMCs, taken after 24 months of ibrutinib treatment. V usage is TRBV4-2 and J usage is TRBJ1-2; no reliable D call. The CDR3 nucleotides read TGTGCCAGCAGCCAAGGGAACCGGGTTAGCTATGGCTACACCTTC. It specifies CASSQGNRVSYGYTF.